This T cell receptor beta chain was sequenced for a study of cytomegalovirus exposure and HLA in healthy donors. Study-wide findings and caveats: In a later analysis, TCR beta V- and J-gene trimming showed a link to a missense DCLRE1C variant. An analysis was carried out later, and it reportedly showed fewer N-insertions in an Asian-associated ancestry cluster than the approximately 660-donor mean. Sequencing likely produced, as an artifact, a cluster of highly shared sequence variants.

Comment on this clone: Antigen: not known.

A multiplex PCR was run with 60 Vbeta primers and 13 Jbeta primers. TCRdb's copy holds only in-frame clones and misses some; the assay was immunoSEQ multiplex PCR. Here the sample spans 90,000 to 150,000 clones, 15% being singletons. This CDR3 is built from 15 residues. Trimming removed 1 base from V and 4 bases from J, with 13 bases in between. In germline, CDR1 is MDHEN, CDR2 SYDVKM. The rearrangement uses TRBV28 and TRBJ1-1; tentatively, D is TRBD1 (6 bases). The sequence was collected from a young woman in good health and CMV-seronegative. The sequencing sample was made of PBMCs. The CDR3 sequence: CASSLYFGGATEAFF. DNA for the CDR3: TGTGCCAGCAGTTTATATTTCGGGGGGGCCACTGAAGCTTTCTTT.